The TCR beta chain under discussion was sequenced for a study of T cell responses to AZD1222 COVID-19 vaccine. Notes on the study in general: Donors, mostly white British, included more females; clonal diversity was possibly underestimated. Epitopes outside B.1.351 and B.1.1.7 mutated regions reportedly drew nearly half of spike TCRs. After the peak T cell response, and only then, were repertoires sampled.

In germline, CDR1 is SEHNR, CDR2 FQNEAQ (reference sequence). The CDR3 spans 19 residues. The V and J ends lost 2 bases and 0 bases respectively, with 17 bases between them. Clones were read by immunoSEQ multiplex PCR, and TCRdb kept only the in-frame ones, dropping some. The table lists about 84,000 clones, about 90% of them singletons, with roughly 1.6% in the top ten. With regard to this clone: Its antigen is not known.

The chain joins TRBV7-9 to TRBJ2-6; D ambiguous. The specimen comprised peripheral blood, sampled on day 0 of AZD1222 vaccination. The receptor was derived from an adult in good health. DNA for the CDR3: TGTGCCAGCAGCTTATTGGCTGCCCTCACCAGCTCTGGGGCCAACGTCCTGACTTTC. It specifies CASSLLAALTSSGANVLTF. The whole variable domain, filled in from reference TRBV7-9 and TRBJ2-6, reads DTGVSQNPRHKITKRGQNVTFRCDPISEHNRLYWYRQTLGQGPEFLTYFQNEAQLEKSRLLSDRFSAERPKGSFSTLEIQRTEQGDSAMYLCASSLLAALTSSGANVLTFGAGSRLTVL.